The 7 T cell receptor beta chains given below trace back to one sample, sequenced in a study of T cell responses to AZD1222 COVID-19 vaccine. The method was immunoSEQ multiplex PCR; TCRdb's version includes in-frame clones alone and lacks a portion of them. Seen here are 88,000 or so clones, 89% observed once, and the top ten hold 2.4%. The sample here was peripheral blood, taken on day 0 of AZD1222 vaccination. These receptors were obtained from an adult in good health.

The chain has TRBV5-1 and TRBJ2-7; TRBD1 matches 10 bases. Losses at the gene ends were 0 bases for V and 7 bases for J; bases not matched to a gene: 4. Germline CDR1 is SGHRS and CDR2 is YFSETQ. The CDR3 contains 14 residues. Written as DNA, the CDR3 is TGCGCCAGCAGCTTGGGACAGGGGGCGGAGGAGCAGTACTTC. Residues: CASSLGQGAEEQYF.

This chain uses TRBV6-2 or TRBV6-3 with TRBJ1-1; D is undetermined. Trimming shortened V by 0 bases and J by 4 bases, and 15 bases separated the two germline ends. Germline V gene lookup returns CDR1 MNHEY and CDR2 SVGEGT. The length of the CDR3 is 16 residues. CDR3 amino acids: CASSYSSQALGTEAFF. DNA for the CDR3: TGTGCCAGCAGTTACTCGAGTCAGGCCCTGGGCACTGAAGCTTTCTTT.

This clone appeared a single time. The CDR3 DNA reads TGTGCCAGCAGCTTAGGGGATCTGGCTGAAGCTTTCTTT. Translated: CASSLGDLAEAFF. The genes are TRBV7-9 and TRBJ1-1, with D unclear. Germline CDR1 is SEHNR and CDR2 is FQNEAQ (reference sequence). Trimming removed 1 base from V and 6 bases from J, with 9 bases in between. There are 13 residues in the CDR3.

This sequence joins TRBV9 and TRBJ1-3; D possibly corresponds to TRBD1 (6 bases). This CDR3 spans 16 amino acids. CDR1 is SGDLS, CDR2 YYNGEE, per germline. V lost 4 bases, J lost 0 bases, and 14 bases lay in between. Written as DNA, the CDR3 is TGTGCCAGCAGCCCCCCCTCGACAGGCTCTGGAAACACCATATATTTT. It codes for CASSPPSTGSGNTIYF. Looking up the rest from reference TRBV9 and TRBJ1-3 gives the full variable domain: DSGVTQTPKHLITATGQRVTLRCSPRSGDLSVYWYQQSLDQGLQFLIQYYNGEERAKGNILERFSAQQFPDLHSELNLSSLELGDSALYFCASSPPSTGSGNTIYFGEGSWLTVV.

The chain joins TRBV3-1 (or the pseudogene TRBV3-2) to TRBJ2-5, with 11 bases identical to TRBD2. The CDR3 covers 17 residues. The germline gives CDR1 LGHDT, CDR2 YNNKEL (reference sequence). Losses at the gene ends were 1 base for V and 4 bases for J; bases not matched to a gene: 8. CDR3 loop: CASSQGRSSGGVETQYF. For the CDR3, the DNA is TGTGCCAGCAGCCAAGGCAGGAGTAGCGGGGGGGTAGAGACCCAGTACTTC.

The V and J genes are TRBV6-6 and TRBJ2-7; TRBD1 is a possible D gene (6 bases). The CDR3 contains 14 residues. Germline-derived CDR1 and CDR2 are MNHNY and SVGAGI (reference sequence). Trimming cost V 5 bases and J 4 bases, with 15 bases left between them. The DNA for the CDR3 is TGTGCCAGCAGTCAGCAGGGGTCTGAGTACGAGCAGTACTTC. It translates to CASSQQGSEYEQYF.

The V call is TRBV24-1, the J call TRBJ2-7; D gene uncertain. Trimming left V 8 bases short and J 0 bases short, with 4 bases between. The CDR3 has 11 amino acids. Germline assignment: CDR1 KGHDR and CDR2 SFDVKD. CDR3 sequence reads: CATTGSYEQYF. DNA of the CDR3: TGTGCCACCACGGGCTCCTACGAGCAGTACTTC.